These 22 T cell receptor beta chains came from one sample sequenced in a study of regulatory T cells in long-lasting Graves disease. Time point meaning: newly diagnosed GD, antithyroid drugs for less than 3 months. Scientists built the TCR library using RNA that was extracted from PBMCs. Arm-PCR of CDR3 regions with iRepertoire HTBI primers generated TCR beta libraries. One entry per CDR3 protein, called by TCRdb with MiXCR from the multiplex PCR reads. The sample holds more than 300,000 distinct CDR3 sequences, roughly a sixth seen once. The material was peripheral blood mononuclear cells (PBMCs), obtained at new diagnosis, from a patient treated with antithyroid drugs. The origin of the receptors is a female donor with Graves disease.

This clonotype showed up many times. The chain links TRBV27 to TRBJ1-4; 9 bases agree with TRBD1. Germline CDR1 reads MNHEY; CDR2 reads SMNVEV (reference sequence). The length of the CDR3 is 14 residues. J gave up 8 bases and V 5 bases, and 6 bases lay outside the gene matches. Here the CDR3 reads CASSGGTGHEKLFF. As DNA, the CDR3 is TGTGCCAGCAGTGGGGGGACAGGGCACGAAAAACTGTTTTTT.

This clonotype was seen many times. This chain joins TRBV5-1 and TRBJ1-4, with D hard to call. In germline, CDR1 is SGHRS, CDR2 YFSETQ. This CDR3 is 14 amino acids long. Trimming pared 4 bases from V and 8 bases from J, leaving 15 bases between. The chain's CDR3 is CASSREGRSEKLFF. The CDR3 DNA follows: TGCGCCAGCAGCCGCGAAGGGAGAAGCGAAAAACTGTTTTTT.

There are many counts of this clonotype. A much larger clone is a single base away; this may be a read error. The rearrangement links TRBV7-9 to TRBJ1-1; D is ambiguous. The CDR3 extends over 12 amino acids. The germline V and J ends were trimmed by 3 bases and 1 base, with 3 bases remaining between them. CDR1 and CDR2 (germline): SEHNR, FQNEAQ (reference sequence). This CDR3 reads CASSFSNTEAFF. DNA of the CDR3: TGTGCCAGCAGCTTTTCGAACACTGAAGCTTTCTTT.

In its sample, this clonotype was seen many times. V and J are TRBV7-2 and TRBJ1-1; 9 bases are shared with TRBD1. Germline CDR1 reads SGHTA; CDR2 reads FQGNSA. V gave up 5 bases and J gave up 0 bases; unmatched junction bases: 10. The CDR3 is 17 residues long. CDR3 sequence reads: CASSPDRDRALNTEAFF. The CDR3 DNA sequence: TGTGCCAGCAGCCCGGACCGGGACAGGGCGTTGAACACTGAAGCTTTCTTT. The full variable domain, its missing parts supplied by reference TRBV7-2 and TRBJ1-1, is GAGVSQSPSNKVTEKGKDVELRCDPISGHTALYWYRQSLGQGLEFLIYFQGNSAPDKSGLPSDRFSAERTGGSVSTLTIQRTQQEDSAVYLCASSPDRDRALNTEAFFGQGTRLTVV.

The chain links TRBV18 to TRBJ2-7; D not certain. The germline V and J ends were trimmed by 4 bases and 2 bases, with 15 bases remaining between them. This CDR3 is built from 15 residues. Germline V lookup: CDR1 KGHSH, CDR2 LQKENI. CDR3 region: CASSLEHTPTYEQYF. In nucleotides, the CDR3 is TGTGCCAGCTCACTAGAACACACCCCCACCTACGAGCAGTACTTC.

There are a few counts of this clonotype. The CDR3 nucleotides are TGCAGCGTTGCTCTAGCGGGAGGGCAAACCGGGGAGCTGTTTTTT. It specifies CSVALAGGQTGELFF. The chain employs TRBV29-1 and TRBJ2-2, with 12 bases that match TRBD2. The CDR3 extends over 15 amino acids. The germline CDR1 and CDR2 sequences are SQVTM and ANQGSEA. V was clipped by 4 bases and J by 5 bases; unmatched bases: 5.

This clonotype was counted many times. CDR3 nucleotides: TGCAGTGCACTCCGGGTCGGACAGGGGGTCTACGAGCAGTACTTC. Translating gives CSALRVGQGVYEQYF. The rearrangement joins TRBV20-1 to TRBJ2-7, with 10 nucleotides matching TRBD1. CDR1 and CDR2 from the germline V gene are DFQATT and SNEGSKA (reference sequence). This CDR3 spans 15 amino acids. Unmatched junction bases numbered 11, after V lost 6 bases and J lost 3 bases.

With regard to this clonotype: With a much larger clone just one base away, this may be a read error. The chain carries TRBV5-1 and TRBJ1-2, with 9 bases fitting TRBD1. The CDR3 runs 13 residues. The germline CDR1 and CDR2 sequences are SGHRS and YFSETQ. After removal of 4 bases from V and 5 bases from J, the junction contained 3 bases not matched to a gene. CDR3 sequence: CASSNGQGYGYTF. As DNA, the CDR3 is TGCGCCAGCAGCAACGGACAGGGGTATGGCTACACCTTC.

This clonotype was seen repeatedly, ten times or more. This rearrangement joins TRBV12-5 to TRBJ2-1; possibly TRBD2 for D (5 bases). This CDR3 has 17 residues. The germline gives CDR1 LGHNT, CDR2 FRNRAP. V was clipped by 4 bases and J by 0 bases, with 16 bases between them. CDR3 DNA: TGTGCTAGTGGTTGGCTCGTTGGGAGTCGCTCCTACAATGAGCAGTTCTTC. This gives the protein CASGWLVGSRSYNEQFF.

The genes are TRBV7-3 and TRBJ2-1; tentatively, D is TRBD1 (5 bases). Deletions cut 5 bases from V and 6 bases from J, with 11 bases between. From germline, CDR1 is SGHTA and CDR2 FQGTGA. The CDR3 runs 13 residues. CDR3 protein: CASSPQDGNEQFF. CDR3 sequence (DNA): TGTGCCAGCAGCCCACAGGATGGCAATGAGCAGTTCTTC.

The chain carries TRBV5-1 and TRBJ2-1, with a possible D match to TRBD2 (5 bases). From germline, CDR1 is SGHRS and CDR2 YFSETQ. Trimming removed 4 bases from V and 4 bases from J, with 15 bases in between. The CDR3 is 15 amino acids. CDR3 DNA: TGCGCCAGCAGCCCAGCCGGGGAAGAATACAATGAGCAGTTCTTC. Protein product: CASSPAGEEYNEQFF.

Many counts were recorded for this clonotype. CDR3 residues: CASSLIGATQYF. CDR3 nucleotide sequence: TGTGCCAGCAGCCTGATAGGAGCCACGCAGTATTTT. This chain joins TRBV12-3 or TRBV12-4 and TRBJ2-3; D is unresolved. The CDR3 extends over 12 amino acids. Trimming pared 6 bases from V and 9 bases from J, leaving 13 bases between.

This clonotype was picked up many times. The chain recombines TRBV20-1 with TRBJ1-2; D remains unclear. The V and J ends lost 3 bases and 0 bases respectively, with 14 bases between them. Looked up from germline, CDR1 is DFQATT and CDR2 is SNEGSKA (reference sequence). The CDR3 contains 15 residues. CDR3 nucleotides: TGCAGTGCTAGCCCCCGAGGGAAAGCTAACTATGGCTACACCTTC. It translates to CSASPRGKANYGYTF.

V and J are TRBV3-1 and TRBJ1-1, with D maybe TRBD1 (6 bases). CDR1 and CDR2 from the germline V gene are LGHDT and YNNKEL (reference sequence). The CDR3 is made up of 16 amino acids. Between the trimmed V and J ends, which lost 1 base and 2 bases, there was a span of 14 bases. The CDR3 DNA sequence: TGTGCCAGCAGCCAAGCGGCAGGGGACCCAAACACTGAAGCTTTCTTT. Its protein product is CASSQAAGDPNTEAFF.

In its sample, this clonotype was seen many times. The J gene is TRBJ2-7, the V gene TRBV28, with 14 bases that match TRBD2. V was pared by 5 bases and J by 3 bases, with 9 bases of the junction left unmatched. Germline lookup yields CDR1 MDHEN and CDR2 SYDVKM. The CDR3 extends over 17 amino acids. CDR3 in amino acids: CASSPITGTSGSYEQYF. The CDR3 nucleotides are TGTGCCAGCAGTCCCATTACCGGGACTAGCGGGAGCTACGAGCAGTACTTC.

This clonotype was found many times. This chain uses TRBV27 with TRBJ1-6; D is ambiguous. Trimming took off 3 bases at V and 5 bases at J, with 2 bases between the two ends. The CDR3 runs 12 residues. Germline-derived CDR1 and CDR2 are MNHEY and SMNVEV (reference sequence). Here the CDR3 reads CASSFNNSPLHF. CDR3 nucleotides: TGTGCCAGCAGTTTCAATAATTCACCCCTCCACTTT.

Concerning this clonotype itself: A much larger clone sits a single nucleotide away, making a read error possible. The chain combines TRBV12-3 or TRBV12-4 with TRBJ2-4; D not resolved. TRBJ2-7 matches the DNA end more closely, so the J call is doubtful. The CDR3 runs 13 residues. The CDR3 protein is CASSSNPGYEQYF. CDR3 nucleotides: TGTGCCAGCAGTTCAAACCCAGGATACGAGCAGTACTTC.

There are many counts of this clonotype. The chain links TRBV20-1 to TRBJ2-7; 7 nucleotides line up with TRBD2. J gave up 4 bases and V 3 bases, and 9 bases lay outside the gene matches. The CDR3 spans 14 residues. Germline loops: CDR1 DFQATT, CDR2 SNEGSKA (reference sequence). The DNA of the CDR3 is TGCAGTGCTAGGGGTCTAGCGGCGGGGTACGAGCAGTACTTC. Amino acids: CSARGLAAGYEQYF.

The chain combines TRBV4-2 with TRBJ2-2, with D possibly being TRBD2 (6 bases). V was shortened by 3 bases and J by 6 bases, with 14 bases between the two germline ends. Germline V gene data show CDR1 as LGHNA and CDR2 as YNFKEQ. The CDR3 extends over 15 amino acids. CDR3 in amino acids: CASSQGLPGAGELFF. Here the CDR3 DNA reads TGTGCCAGCAGCCAGGGACTCCCCGGGGCCGGGGAGCTGTTTTTT.

This chain uses TRBV4-2 with TRBJ2-3, with TRBD2 identical over 9 bases. The CDR3 has 18 amino acids. Germline values: CDR1 LGHNA, CDR2 YNFKEQ. V trimming: 4 bases; J trimming: 0 bases; junction bases outside the gene matches: 11. The DNA of the CDR3 is TGTGCCAGCAGCCGGGTGTCTAGCGGGACCGTAAGCACAGATACGCAGTATTTT. Its translation is CASSRVSSGTVSTDTQYF.

This clonotype was detected many times. V and J are TRBV2 and TRBJ1-1; TRBD1 might be the D (5 bases). CDR1 and CDR2 from the germline V gene are SNHLY and FYNNEI. The CDR3 consists of 13 residues. V shed 6 bases and J shed 6 bases, with 14 bases lying between them. The CDR3 loop reads CASRDSGSAEAFF. For the CDR3, the DNA is TGTGCCAGCAGGGACTCAGGGAGCGCTGAAGCTTTCTTT.

The sample holds a few counts of this clonotype. The chain couples TRBV5-6 to TRBJ2-4; 12 bases are a match to TRBD2. This CDR3 contains 19 residues. The V gene's germline CDR1 is SGHDT and CDR2 YYEEEE. Unmatched junction bases numbered 13, after V lost 4 bases and J lost 2 bases. CDR3 amino acids: CASSPTSGRTTQTKNIQYF. DNA for the CDR3: TGTGCCAGCAGCCCTACTAGCGGGAGGACGACGCAAACCAAAAACATTCAGTACTTC.